This TCR beta chain was found in a study of CD8+ T cells in alopecia areata. This clone was observed a handful of times. Antigen unknown. Study outcomes and limitations: For lesional scalp, especially alopecia totalis/universalis, clonality was higher than in normal scalp.

After isolation, RNA underwent reverse transcription to generate cDNA as the sequencing template. Produced via immunoSEQ multiplex PCR; TCRdb's table is partial and in-frame only. The table records fewer than 150,000 clones, 35% to 45% of them present only once. The CDR3 is 17 residues long. V lost 1 base, J lost 0 bases, and 6 bases stayed unmatched. Per the germline V gene, CDR1 is SEHNR and CDR2 is FQNEAQ (reference sequence). The TCR comes from a human donor with alopecia areata. Material: CD4+ T cells sorted from blood. The chain links TRBV7-9 to TRBJ2-7, with TRBD2 identical over 10 bases. CDR3 DNA sequence: TGTGCCAGCAGCTTAGTTACTAGCGGGGACGCCTCCTACGAGCAGTACTTC. Protein product: CASSLVTSGDASYEQYF.